The 26 T cell receptor beta chains presented below share a single source sample, sequenced in a study of beta chain features in type 1 diabetes (dated by TCRdb to about 2018). Receptor amplification or capture employed the immunoSEQ multiplex PCR assay. The entire amount of isolated RNA was reverse transcribed using the High Capacity cDNA Reverse Transcription Kit, so the sequenced TCRB transcripts were expressed ones. TCRdb took over this immuneACCESS table, retaining in-frame rearrangements with V and J assigned. Such tables are incomplete; in checked studies, under half of the missing clones stem from an unresolved V gene, and the remainder is unexplained. This sample holds about 930,000 clones; roughly 16% were observed only once. Of the sample, 0.02% to 0.03% is held by the ten largest clones. Sequencing was done on a sample of naive CD4+ T cells from blood. Reading the label with the study, this specimen's cell subset or site is: true naive CD4+ T cells. These receptors were taken from a woman younger than 35 in good health.

The genes are TRBV10-3 and TRBJ2-2, with TRBD1 matching 7 bases. CDR1 is ENHRY and CDR2 is SYGVKD in the germline V gene. With 6 bases clipped from V and 0 bases from J, the junction kept 4 bases outside the gene matches. The CDR3 spans 15 residues. This CDR3 is CAIRGGQANTGELFF. CDR3 DNA: TGTGCCATCAGGGGCGGACAGGCGAACACCGGGGAGCTGTTTTTT.

The chain recombines TRBV7-9 with TRBJ2-5, with D possibly matching TRBD1 (5 bases). The V and J ends lost 6 bases and 5 bases respectively, with 13 bases between them. This CDR3 comprises 13 residues. Germline V gives CDR1 SEHNR, CDR2 FQNEAQ (reference sequence). The chain's CDR3 is CASRKAQEETQYF. CDR3 DNA sequence: TGTGCCAGCAGGAAGGCACAGGAGGAGACCCAGTACTTC. The full variable domain, completed using reference TRBV7-9 and TRBJ2-5, is DTGVSQNPRHKITKRGQNVTFRCDPISEHNRLYWYRQTLGQGPEFLTYFQNEAQLEKSRLLSDRFSAERPKGSFSTLEIQRTEQGDSAMYLCASRKAQEETQYFGPGTRLLVL.

This clone was observed a few times. This chain joins TRBV9 and TRBJ2-3; 8 nucleotides match TRBD2. Germline loops: CDR1 SGDLS, CDR2 YYNGEE. The CDR3 extends over 17 amino acids. The V gene end was trimmed by 0 bases and the J gene end by 5 bases; junction bases not matched to a gene: 11. The CDR3 sequence: CASSVDPPGGLVDTQYF. CDR3 coding DNA: TGTGCCAGCAGCGTAGACCCCCCGGGAGGGCTAGTAGATACGCAGTATTTT.

The chain links TRBV6-8 to TRBJ2-2, with 10 bases identical to TRBD2. Losses at the gene ends were 3 bases for V and 1 base for J; bases not matched to a gene: 14. This CDR3 is built from 20 residues. The germline V gene encodes CDR1 MNHGY and CDR2 SAAAGT. The DNA for the CDR3 is TGTGCCAGCAGTTATCACATCGGGGTCCGACTAGCGGGGAACACCGGGGAGCTGTTTTTT. This codes for CASSYHIGVRLAGNTGELFF.

This clone was counted between two and nine times. The chain uses TRBV4-1 and TRBJ1-2; perhaps TRBD1 as D (5 bases). Germline V lookup: CDR1 MGHRA, CDR2 YSYEKL. The CDR3 length is 17 residues. Deletions cut 1 base from V and 2 bases from J, with 17 bases between. The CDR3 is CASSQGLRDDQNYGYTF. DNA of the CDR3: TGCGCCAGCAGCCAAGGACTCCGGGACGACCAAAACTATGGCTACACCTTC.

This clone was counted between two and nine times. Other DNA sequences in the sample encode the same CDR3. This chain links TRBV6-5 with TRBJ2-7; D is perhaps TRBD2 (5 bases). Trimming removed 0 bases at V and 3 bases at J, with 9 bases between. In germline, CDR1 is MNHEY, CDR2 SVGAGI. The CDR3 has 14 residues. CDR3 in amino acids: CASSYSRVGYEQYF. The CDR3 DNA reads as TGTGCCAGCAGTTACTCGCGGGTGGGCTACGAGCAGTACTTC.

The sample holds a few counts of this clone. This chain links TRBV13 with TRBJ2-7; D might be TRBD1 or TRBD2, each matching 5 bases. This CDR3 is built from 15 residues. The ends were cut back, 5 bases at V and 4 bases at J, with 18 bases in the middle. Per the germline V gene, CDR1 is PRHDT and CDR2 is FYEKMQ (reference sequence). In DNA form, the CDR3 reads TGTGCCAGCAGCCCGCCGGGACCCTCCGCGTACGAGCAGTACTTC. It is translated as CASSPPGPSAYEQYF.

On this clone itself: At one end the junction does not follow the germline gene, possibly because of a read error. The CDR3 sequence: CASSYCRGHSGGGEQFF. The CDR3 nucleotides are TGTGCCAGCAGCTACTGCCGGGGCCACTCGGGAGGCGGTGAGCAGTTCTTC. The chain uses TRBV6-7 and TRBJ2-1, with 7 bases lining up with TRBD2. TRBV6-7 is recorded as an ORF, its role being uncertain. The CDR3 spans 17 residues.

This clone was seen more than once but under ten times. The rearrangement joins TRBV13 to TRBJ2-3; 7 bases map to TRBD1. V shed 3 bases, J shed 3 bases, and the junction held 0 bases outside the gene matches. CDR1 and CDR2 from the germline V gene are PRHDT and FYEKMQ (reference sequence). This CDR3 contains 13 residues. The CDR3 spells CASSFRGTDTQYF. The CDR3 DNA is TGTGCCAGCAGCTTCAGGGGGACAGATACGCAGTATTTT.

V and J are TRBV14 and TRBJ2-7; TRBD2 agrees at 8 bases. This CDR3 is built from 15 residues. Trimming removed 1 base from V and 7 bases from J; junction bases left unmatched: 9. Germline values: CDR1 SGHDN, CDR2 FVKESK. In nucleotides, the CDR3 is TGTGCCAGCAGCCAAGCTTATGGGACTAGTGGAGAGCAGTACTTC. As protein: CASSQAYGTSGEQYF.

This clone has more than one count but fewer than ten. V and J are TRBV9 and TRBJ2-5, with 7 bases lining up with TRBD2. The CDR3 length is 15 residues. V dropped 7 bases and J dropped 5; count of bases not matched to a gene: 14. From germline, CDR1 is SGDLS and CDR2 YYNGEE. CDR3 sequence reads: CASGLSGMGSETQYF. The CDR3 coding sequence is TGTGCCAGCGGACTAAGCGGGATGGGATCGGAGACCCAGTACTTC.

The genes are TRBV5-1 and TRBJ1-2, with D uncertain. Trimming took off 7 bases at V and 5 bases at J, with 12 bases between the two ends. Germline V gene lookup returns CDR1 SGHRS and CDR2 YFSETQ. This CDR3 spans 12 amino acids. The CDR3 sequence: CASQGSEYGYTF. The CDR3 coding sequence is TGCGCCAGCCAAGGGAGCGAGTATGGCTACACCTTC.

The chain combines TRBV7-6 with TRBJ2-5; D is ambiguous. CDR1 SGHVS and CDR2 FNYEAQ come from the germline V gene. V was cut by 0 bases and J by 5 bases, with 7 bases left in between. The CDR3 covers 13 residues. The CDR3 sequence: CASSLAAVETQYF. The CDR3, as DNA: TGTGCCAGCAGCTTAGCGGCAGTCGAGACCCAGTACTTC.

The V call is TRBV5-1, the J call TRBJ2-7, with TRBD2 identical over 11 bases. Germline V lookup: CDR1 SGHRS, CDR2 YFSETQ. The CDR3 totals 16 residues. After removal of 0 bases from V and 2 bases from J, the junction contained 4 bases not matched to a gene. CDR3 loop: CASSLGRLAGTYEQYF. The CDR3 DNA reads TGCGCCAGCAGCTTGGGTCGACTAGCGGGAACCTACGAGCAGTACTTC.

This clone was recorded a few times. The genes are TRBV6-1 and TRBJ2-1, with 9 bases identical to TRBD1. This CDR3 comprises 14 residues. V lost 6 bases to trimming and J lost 7 bases; unmatched junction nucleotides: 7. CDR1 and CDR2 (germline): MNHNS, SASEGT. The CDR3 nucleotides are TGTGCCAGCAGGGGACAGGGCCCTCGTAATGAGCAGTTCTTC. This sequence encodes CASRGQGPRNEQFF.

V gene TRBV7-2 combines with J gene TRBJ2-7, with 7 bases matching TRBD2. The CDR3 consists of 14 residues. Trimming took 3 bases from V and 0 from J; bases not matched to a gene: 2. Germline CDR1 reads SGHTA; CDR2 reads FQGNSA. The CDR3 DNA sequence: TGTGCCAGCAGCTTGGGACTATTCTCCTACGAGCAGTACTTC. This gives the protein CASSLGLFSYEQYF.

The genes are TRBV27 and TRBJ2-5; D may correspond to TRBD1 or TRBD2 (5 bases each). The CDR3 totals 13 residues. V was cut by 3 bases and J by 3 bases, with 8 bases left in between. Germline CDR1 MNHEY, CDR2 SMNVEV (reference sequence). CDR3 in amino acids: CASSLMGEETQYF. CDR3 DNA: TGTGCCAGCAGTTTGATGGGGGAAGAGACCCAGTACTTC.

This clone was counted only a few times. The rearrangement links TRBV19 to TRBJ2-6, with 11 positions matching TRBD2. V dropped 3 bases and J dropped 0; count of bases not matched to a gene: 4. Per the germline V gene, CDR1 is LNHDA and CDR2 is SQIVND (reference sequence). This CDR3 spans 18 amino acids. CDR3 sequence reads: CASSMSGTSGSGANVLTF. The CDR3, as DNA: TGTGCCAGTAGTATGTCCGGGACTAGCGGCTCTGGGGCCAACGTCCTGACTTTC.

The chain is built from TRBV7-9 and TRBJ1-3; D is unclear. This CDR3 spans 12 amino acids. In germline, CDR1 is SEHNR, CDR2 FQNEAQ (reference sequence). V lost 1 base, J lost 4 bases, and 2 bases lay in between. CDR3 residues: CASSLEGNTIYF. The CDR3 DNA is TGTGCCAGCAGCTTAGAAGGAAACACCATATATTTT.

The sample holds a few counts of this clone. The chain joins TRBV27 to TRBJ2-2; the D is unclear. There are 16 residues in the CDR3. V lost 4 bases and J lost 0, with 12 bases in between. The germline V gene encodes CDR1 MNHEY and CDR2 SMNVEV (reference sequence). CDR3 region: CASSWGSASNTGELFF. The DNA of the CDR3 is TGTGCCAGCAGTTGGGGTAGTGCATCGAACACCGGGGAGCTGTTTTTT.

V is TRBV10-3 and J is TRBJ2-7, with 10 nucleotides matching TRBD2. J gave up 3 bases and V 7 bases, and 3 bases lay outside the gene matches. The germline V gene encodes CDR1 ENHRY and CDR2 SYGVKD. The CDR3 runs 13 residues. The CDR3 spells CAIKREGLYEQYF. The CDR3 DNA sequence: TGTGCCATCAAGCGGGAGGGCCTCTACGAGCAGTACTTC.

This clone has more than one count but fewer than ten. This chain joins TRBV19 and TRBJ1-5, with a weak D call TRBD1 (6 bases). The CDR3 consists of 16 residues. Trimming stripped 7 bases from V and 0 bases from J, with 16 bases between. CDR1 is LNHDA, CDR2 SQIVND, per germline (reference sequence). The CDR3 sequence is CASTPGGGPSNQPQHF. Here the CDR3 DNA reads TGTGCCAGTACCCCCGGGGGGGGGCCTAGCAATCAGCCCCAGCATTTT.

This clone was counted only a few times. The chain couples TRBV5-4 to TRBJ2-2, with TRBD2 matching 7 bases. This CDR3 has 16 amino acids. The germline V gene has CDR1 SGHNT and CDR2 YYREEE (reference sequence). Germline trimming cut 3 bases from V and 0 bases from J; bases unmatched to any gene: 5. For the CDR3, the DNA is TGTGCCAGCAGCTGGGGAGGACTAGCGAACACCGGGGAGCTGTTTTTT. Residues: CASSWGGLANTGELFF. Complete variable domain (other parts from reference TRBV5-4 and TRBJ2-2): ETGVTQSPTHLIKTRGQQVTLRCSSQSGHNTVSWYQQALGQGPQFIFQYYREEENGRGNFPPRFSGLQFPNYSSELNVNALELDDSALYLCASSWGGLANTGELFFGEGSRLTVL.

The chain couples TRBV11-1 to TRBJ2-6; 11 nucleotides align to TRBD2. Germline lookup yields CDR1 SGHAT and CDR2 FQDESV (reference sequence). CDR3 length: 18 amino acids. J gave up 0 bases and V 2 bases, and 3 bases lay outside the gene matches. The DNA for the CDR3 is TGTGCCAGCAGCTTACCTAGCGGGAGGAGCTCTGGGGCCAACGTCCTGACTTTC. Translating it yields CASSLPSGRSSGANVLTF.

This clone appeared a few times. The chain carries TRBV2 and TRBJ1-4; no firm D call. Germline V gene sequence: CDR1 SNHLY, CDR2 FYNNEI. There are 11 residues in the CDR3. Trimming removed 2 bases from V and 14 bases from J, with 9 bases in between. The CDR3 DNA reads as TGTGCCAGCAGTGAACCCATGGGCCTGTTTTTT. Translation: CASSEPMGLFF.

This clone was found a few times. The same CDR3 is also encoded by other DNA sequences in this sample. This chain uses TRBV7-9 with TRBJ1-5; 7 bases map to TRBD1. Germline CDR1 reads SEHNR; CDR2 reads FQNEAQ (reference sequence). Trimming at V came to 2 bases and at J to 5 bases, leaving 3 bases not matched to a gene. This CDR3 has 14 amino acids. The DNA of the CDR3 is TGTGCCAGCAGCTTAACAGGGGCGGATCAGCCCCAGCATTTT. Its protein product is CASSLTGADQPQHF.